Listed here are 7 T cell receptor beta chains from one sample, sequenced in a study of CD8+CD57+ T cells in acquired aplastic anemia (dated by TCRdb to about 2018). The sequencer was an Illumina HiSeq 2000. Genomic DNA served as template for TCR beta VDJ combination and CDR3 sequence profiling. The public reads were run again by TCRdb, first through fastp at Q25 and then through MiXCR, and only productive beta chains were kept. Rows are combined by CDR3 protein, so each entry shows the most common genes and DNA. This sample gives approximately 470,000 distinct CDR3 sequences in total; over 25% of them show up just once. The ten largest make up 0.8% to 0.85% of the sample. The patients picked for sequencing were ones in whom flow cytometry had shown an expansion of CD8+CD57+ cells. The sample taken for sequencing was sorted CD4+, CD8+, or CD8+CD57+ T cells (not recorded which) from PBMCs. The receptors were gathered from a human donor with aplastic anemia.

In this sample, this clonotype turned up many times. The V gene is TRBV27, the J gene TRBJ1-2; D is possibly TRBD1 (6 bases). The CDR3 extends over 13 amino acids. CDR1 MNHEY and CDR2 SMNVEV come from the germline V gene (reference sequence). Between the trimmed V and J ends, which lost 5 bases and 5 bases, there was a span of 12 bases. In DNA, the CDR3 is TGTGCCAGCAGTCCGGACAGTCAGTATGGCTACACCTTC. This gives the protein CASSPDSQYGYTF.

This clonotype was observed a few times. A read error is possible here, since a much larger clone lies one base away. The chain is built from TRBV15 and TRBJ1-1; perhaps TRBD1 as D (5 bases). CDR1 LNHNV and CDR2 YYDKDF come from the germline V gene (reference sequence). CDR3 length equals 14 residues. CDR3 DNA: TGTGCCACCAGCCCTCTGACAGAGAACACTGAAGCTTCCTTT. Its translation is CATSPLTENTEASF. The whole variable domain, remainder taken from reference TRBV15 and TRBJ1-1, is DAMVIQNPRYQVTQFGKPVTLSCSQTLNHNVMYWYQQKSSQAPKLLFHYYDKDFNNEADTPDNFQSRRPNTSFCFLDIRSPGLGDTAMYLCATSPLTENTEASFGQGTRLTVV.

The chain couples TRBV4-1 to TRBJ2-7; 12 positions match TRBD2. Trimming cost V 0 bases and J 4 bases; bases outside gene matches: 10. The CDR3 has 18 amino acids. Looked up from germline, CDR1 is MGHRA and CDR2 is YSYEKL. The chain's CDR3 is CASSQDSVLAGGRYEQYF. CDR3 bases: TGCGCCAGCAGCCAAGACAGTGTGCTAGCGGGAGGGCGGTACGAGCAGTACTTC.

This clonotype came up a few times. The chain has TRBV12-3 or TRBV12-4 and TRBJ2-3; the match to TRBD2 covers 10 bases. This CDR3 has 16 amino acids. Trimming at V came to 5 bases and at J to 3 bases, leaving 8 bases not matched to a gene. Written as DNA, the CDR3 is TGTGCCAGCAGTAAAGAACTAGCGGGATTGACAGATACGCAGTATTTT. Translating it yields CASSKELAGLTDTQYF.

CDR3 nucleotide sequence: TGTGCCAGCAGCTCTGGGGCCCAGCTTGGTTCACCCCTCCACTTT. This encodes CASSSGAQLGSPLHF. The chain is built from TRBV25-1 and TRBJ1-6, with a tentative D call TRBD1 (5 bases). The CDR3 spans 15 residues. The germline gives CDR1 MGHDK, CDR2 SYGVNS. V lost 6 bases to trimming and J lost 9 bases, with 18 bases between them.

This chain uses TRBV15 with TRBJ2-7; a possible D gene is TRBD2 (7 bases). V lost 0 bases to trimming and J lost 4 bases, with 13 bases between them. The CDR3 totals 15 residues. Germline V gene sequence: CDR1 LNHNV, CDR2 YYDKDF (reference sequence). DNA of the CDR3: TGTGCCACCAGCAGAGATGGGGGGGCTTGGTACGAGCAGTACTTC. Its translation is CATSRDGGAWYEQYF.

This clonotype appeared a few times. The gene calls are TRBV7-6 and TRBJ2-2, with D possibly matching TRBD2 (5 bases). The germline CDR1 and CDR2 sequences are SGHVS and FNYEAQ. Trimming took off 6 bases at V and 4 bases at J, with 12 bases between the two ends. The CDR3 length is 14 residues. The CDR3 reads CASRRETLTGELFF. The CDR3 coding sequence is TGTGCCAGCAGGAGGGAGACTCTCACCGGGGAGCTGTTTTTT.